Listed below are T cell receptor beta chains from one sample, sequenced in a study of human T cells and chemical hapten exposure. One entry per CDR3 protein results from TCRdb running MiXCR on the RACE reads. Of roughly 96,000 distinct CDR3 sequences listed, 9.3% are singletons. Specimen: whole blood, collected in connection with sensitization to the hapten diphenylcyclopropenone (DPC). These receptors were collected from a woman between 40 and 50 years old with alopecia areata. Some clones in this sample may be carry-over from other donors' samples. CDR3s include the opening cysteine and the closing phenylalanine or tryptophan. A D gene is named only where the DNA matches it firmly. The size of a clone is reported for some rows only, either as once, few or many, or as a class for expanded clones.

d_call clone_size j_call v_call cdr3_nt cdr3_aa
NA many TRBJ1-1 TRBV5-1 TGCGCCAGCTCCATTAACACTGAAGCTTTCTTT CASSINTEAFF
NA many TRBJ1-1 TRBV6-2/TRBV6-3 TGTGCCAGCAGTTACAAAGAGGGAAGGGTTTGGACTGAAGCTTTCTTT CASSYKEGRVWTEAFF
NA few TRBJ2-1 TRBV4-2 TGTGCCAGCAGCCAAGATAAGGTTCCCCCTAGCCGCCGGGAGCAGTTCTTC CASSQDKVPPSRREQFF
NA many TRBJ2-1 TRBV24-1 TGTGCCACCAGTGATTTGGGAGGACTCAAAATGTTCTTC CATSDLGGLKMFF
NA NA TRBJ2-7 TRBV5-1 TGCGCCAGCAGCTTGGACGGATCCTACGAGCAGTACTTC CASSLDGSYEQYF
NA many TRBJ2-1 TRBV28 TGTGCCAGCAGTAAAAGCCCCTACAATGAGCAGTTCTTC CASSKSPYNEQFF
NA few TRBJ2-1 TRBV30 TGTGCCTGGAGCTGGACTGGGAATGAGCAGTTCTTC CAWSWTGNEQFF
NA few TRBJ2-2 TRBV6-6 TGTGCCAGCAGGAAAGACTGGCAGAACACCGGGGAGCTGTTTTTT CASRKDWQNTGELFF
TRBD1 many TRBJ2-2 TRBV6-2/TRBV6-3 TGTGCCAGCAGTTATCCGGGACAGGGGGATCCGTCCACCGCCGGGGAGCTGTTTTTT CASSYPGQGDPSTAGELFF
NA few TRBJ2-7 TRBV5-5 TGTGCCAGCAGCTTGGTTCTGAACTACGAGCAGTACTTC CASSLVLNYEQYF
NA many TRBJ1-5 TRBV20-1 TGCAGTGCTAGCGACGGGGGAAATCAGCCCCAGCATTTT CSASDGGNQPQHF
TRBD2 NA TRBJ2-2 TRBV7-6 TGTGCCAGCAGCTTAGAAGGAGCGGGAGCAGCGAACACCGGGGAGCTGTTTTTT CASSLEGAGAANTGELFF
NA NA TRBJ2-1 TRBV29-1 TGCAGCGTTGAAGATTCCCGAAATGAGCAGTTCTTC CSVEDSRNEQFF
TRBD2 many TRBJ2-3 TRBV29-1 TGCAGCCCCCGGCGGGGGGATACGCAGTATTTT CSPRRGDTQYF
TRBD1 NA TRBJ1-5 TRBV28 TGTGCCAGCAGCTCCACCGGGACAGGTTGGCAGCCCCAGCATTTT CASSSTGTGWQPQHF
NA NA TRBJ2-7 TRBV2 TGTGCCAGCAGTGAACGGGGAGTGTACGAGCAGTACTTC CASSERGVYEQYF
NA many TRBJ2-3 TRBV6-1 TGTGCCAGCAGTGATGAGGCAGGGGGGACAGATACGCAGTATTTT CASSDEAGGTDTQYF
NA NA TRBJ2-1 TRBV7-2 TGTGCCAGCACTCTAGGGGGGGCTCCTTTCAATGAGCAGTTCTTC CASTLGGAPFNEQFF
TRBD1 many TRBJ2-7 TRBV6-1 TGTGCCAGCAGTGAAGCGCTGGGGACAGGGTGGGAGCAGTACTTC CASSEALGTGWEQYF
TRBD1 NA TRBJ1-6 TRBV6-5 TGTGCCAGCAGTTACTCGGGCCTAGGGACAGATAATTCACCCCTCCACTTT CASSYSGLGTDNSPLHF
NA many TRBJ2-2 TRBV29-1 TGCAGCGTTGAAGAGGCGAACACCGGGGAGCTGTTTTTT CSVEEANTGELFF
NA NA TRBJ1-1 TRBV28 TGTGCCAGCAGTTTACACCCCATGAACACTGAAGCTTTCTTT CASSLHPMNTEAFF
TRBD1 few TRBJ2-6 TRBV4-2 TGTGCCAGCAGCCCTACGACAGGGACTGGGGCCAACGTCCTGACTTTC CASSPTTGTGANVLTF
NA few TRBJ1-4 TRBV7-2 TGTGCCAGCAGCCCGCGTCGGGGGACTAATGAAAAACTGTTTTTT CASSPRRGTNEKLFF
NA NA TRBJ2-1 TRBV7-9 TGTGCCAGCAGCTGGTTTACTAGCCTAGGAAATGAGCAGTTCTTC CASSWFTSLGNEQFF
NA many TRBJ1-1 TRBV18 TGTGCCAGCTCCCCCGGAGGTGGGGCCTACACTGAAGCTTTCTTT CASSPGGGAYTEAFF
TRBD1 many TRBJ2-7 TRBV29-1 TGCAGCGGACAGGGGGCGCCGGGGGAGCAGTACTTC CSGQGAPGEQYF
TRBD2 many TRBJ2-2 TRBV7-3 TGTGCCAGCAGGAAAGCGGGAGGGAACACCGGGGAGCTGTTTTTT CASRKAGGNTGELFF
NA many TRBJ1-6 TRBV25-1 TGTGCCAGCAGTTGGACAGATAATAATTCACCCCTCCACTTT CASSWTDNNSPLHF
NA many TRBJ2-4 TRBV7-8 TGTGCCAGCAGCTTAGGATACAGATTAGCCAAAAACATTCAGTACTTC CASSLGYRLAKNIQYF
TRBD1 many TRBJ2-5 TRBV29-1 TGCAGCGTTGAGACAGGGGACCAAGAGACCCAGTACTTC CSVETGDQETQYF
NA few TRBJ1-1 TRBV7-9 TGTGCCAGCAGCTTGGGGGACTCACAGGCTTTCTTT CASSLGDSQAFF
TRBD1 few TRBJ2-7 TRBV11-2 TGTGCCAGCAGCGACGACAGGGGGCTCTTGGAGCAGTACTTC CASSDDRGLLEQYF